This T cell receptor (beta chain) was identified during a study of T cell responses to AZD1222 COVID-19 vaccine. Study conclusions and caveats: Donors were mostly white British, more females; clonal diversity possibly underestimated. All repertoire sampling was performed exclusively after the peak T cell response. The span of vaccine-associated CD4 TCRs extended across spike, with dominance at 160-218 and 743-854.

Repertoires were generated with immunoSEQ multiplex PCR, while TCRdb's copy carries only in-frame clones and drops some. The sample consists of 110,000 or so clones, around 88% of them appearing once. Second doses that came at about 4 or about 12 weeks were put together. A word on this clone: What it binds is unknown.

V gave up 3 bases and J gave up 2 bases, with 10 bases separating them. CDR3 length: 14 residues. Per the germline V gene, CDR1 is SGHVS and CDR2 is FQNEAQ. The sequence came from an adult who received the AZD1222 COVID-19 vaccine. The material was peripheral blood, obtained 28 days after the second AZD1222 dose. The chain carries TRBV7-8 and TRBJ1-2; D call uncertain. The CDR3 DNA is TGTGCCAGCAGCTTCCCGGATAACAACTATGGCTACACCTTC. It is translated as CASSFPDNNYGYTF. The full variable domain, with the rest looked up from reference TRBV7-8 and TRBJ1-2, is GAGVSQSPRYKVAKRGQDVALRCDPISGHVSLFWYQQALGQGPEFLTYFQNEAQLDKSGLPSDRFFAERPEGSVSTLKIQRTQQEDSAVYLCASSFPDNNYGYTFGSGTRLTVV.